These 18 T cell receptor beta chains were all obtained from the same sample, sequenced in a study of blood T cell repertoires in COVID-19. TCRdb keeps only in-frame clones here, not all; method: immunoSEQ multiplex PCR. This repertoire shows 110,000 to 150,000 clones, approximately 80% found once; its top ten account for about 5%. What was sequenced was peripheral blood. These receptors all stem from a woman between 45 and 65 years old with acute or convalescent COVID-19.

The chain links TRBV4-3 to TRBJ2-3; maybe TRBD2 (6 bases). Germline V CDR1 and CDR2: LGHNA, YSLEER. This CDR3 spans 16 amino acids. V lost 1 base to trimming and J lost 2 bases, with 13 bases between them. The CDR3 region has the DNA TGCGCCAGCAGCCAAGCTTGGGGGGTTTACACAGATACGCAGTATTTT. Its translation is CASSQAWGVYTDTQYF.

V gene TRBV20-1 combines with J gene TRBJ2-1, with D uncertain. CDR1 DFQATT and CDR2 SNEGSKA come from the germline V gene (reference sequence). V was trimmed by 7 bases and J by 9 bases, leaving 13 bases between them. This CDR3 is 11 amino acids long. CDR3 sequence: CSESSLGEQFF. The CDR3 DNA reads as TGCAGTGAATCTTCCCTAGGTGAGCAGTTCTTC.

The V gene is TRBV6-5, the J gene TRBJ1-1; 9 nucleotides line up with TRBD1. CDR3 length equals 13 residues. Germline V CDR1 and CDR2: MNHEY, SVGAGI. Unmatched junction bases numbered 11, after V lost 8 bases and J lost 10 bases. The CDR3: CASRPETGGTAFF. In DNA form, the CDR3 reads TGTGCCAGCCGCCCCGAGACAGGGGGTACAGCTTTCTTT.

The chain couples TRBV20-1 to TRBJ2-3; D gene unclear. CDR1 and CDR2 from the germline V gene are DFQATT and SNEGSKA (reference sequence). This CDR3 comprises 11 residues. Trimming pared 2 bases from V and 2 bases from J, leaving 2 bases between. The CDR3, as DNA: TGCAGTGCTAGACTCACAGATACGCAGTATTTT. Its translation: CSARLTDTQYF.

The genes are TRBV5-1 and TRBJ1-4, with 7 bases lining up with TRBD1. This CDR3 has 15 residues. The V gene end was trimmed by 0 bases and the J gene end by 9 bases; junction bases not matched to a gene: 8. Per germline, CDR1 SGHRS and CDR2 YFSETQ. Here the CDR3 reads CASSLGVAGGKKLFF. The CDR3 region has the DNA TGCGCCAGCAGCTTGGGTGTGGCAGGGGGGAAAAAACTGTTTTTT.

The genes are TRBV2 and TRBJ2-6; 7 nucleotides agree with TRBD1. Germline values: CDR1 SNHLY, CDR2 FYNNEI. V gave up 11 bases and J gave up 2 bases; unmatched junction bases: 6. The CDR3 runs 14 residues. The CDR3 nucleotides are TGTGCCGGCCTACAGGGGCCTGGGGCCAACGTCCTGACTTTC. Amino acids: CAGLQGPGANVLTF.

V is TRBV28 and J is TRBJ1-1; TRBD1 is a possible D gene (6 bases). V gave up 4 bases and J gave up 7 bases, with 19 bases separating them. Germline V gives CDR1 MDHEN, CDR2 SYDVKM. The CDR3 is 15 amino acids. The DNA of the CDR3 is TGTGCCAGCAGTTCTACTCCAATAGGGGGGGTTGAAGCTTTCTTT. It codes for CASSSTPIGGVEAFF. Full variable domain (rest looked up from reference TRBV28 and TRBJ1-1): DVKVTQSSRYLVKRTGEKVFLECVQDMDHENMFWYRQDPGLGLRLIYFSYDVKMKEKGDIPEGYSVSREKKERFSLILESASTNQTSMYLCASSSTPIGGVEAFFGQGTRLTVV.

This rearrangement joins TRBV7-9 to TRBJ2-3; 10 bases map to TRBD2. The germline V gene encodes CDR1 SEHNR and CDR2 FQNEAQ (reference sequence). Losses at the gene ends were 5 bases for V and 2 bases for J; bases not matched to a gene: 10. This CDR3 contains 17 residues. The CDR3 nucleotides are TGTGCCAGCAGCCTACTTTTAGCGGGGGGAAACACAGATACGCAGTATTTT. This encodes CASSLLLAGGNTDTQYF.

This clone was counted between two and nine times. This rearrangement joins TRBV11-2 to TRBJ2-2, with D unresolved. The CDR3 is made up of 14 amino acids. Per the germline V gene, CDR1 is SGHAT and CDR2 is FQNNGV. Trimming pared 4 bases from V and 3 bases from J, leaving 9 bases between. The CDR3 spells CASSSYTHTGELFF. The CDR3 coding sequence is TGTGCCAGCAGCTCGTATACACACACCGGGGAGCTGTTTTTT.

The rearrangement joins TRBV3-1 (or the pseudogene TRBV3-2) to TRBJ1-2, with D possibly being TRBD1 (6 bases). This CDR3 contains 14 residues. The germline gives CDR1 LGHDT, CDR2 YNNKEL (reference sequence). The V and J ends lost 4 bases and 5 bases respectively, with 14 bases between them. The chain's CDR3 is CASSLGQSYYGYTF. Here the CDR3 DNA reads TGTGCCAGCAGCCTCGGACAGAGTTATTATGGCTACACCTTC.

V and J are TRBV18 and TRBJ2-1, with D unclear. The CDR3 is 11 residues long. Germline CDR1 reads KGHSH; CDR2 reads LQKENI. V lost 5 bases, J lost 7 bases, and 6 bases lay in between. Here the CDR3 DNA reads TGTGCCAGCTCAGCTAAAAATGAGCAGTTCTTC. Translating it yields CASSAKNEQFF. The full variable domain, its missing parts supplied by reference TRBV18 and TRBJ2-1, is NAGVMQNPRHLVRRRGQEARLRCSPMKGHSHVYWYRQLPEEGLKFMVYLQKENIIDESGMPKERFSAEFPKEGPSILRIQQVVRGDSAAYFCASSAKNEQFFGPGTRLTVL.

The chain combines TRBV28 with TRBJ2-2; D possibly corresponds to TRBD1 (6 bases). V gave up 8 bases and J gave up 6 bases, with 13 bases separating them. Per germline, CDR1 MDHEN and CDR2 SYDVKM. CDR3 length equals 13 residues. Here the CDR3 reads CASGENRAGELFF. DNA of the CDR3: TGTGCCAGCGGGGAGAACAGGGCCGGGGAGCTGTTTTTT.

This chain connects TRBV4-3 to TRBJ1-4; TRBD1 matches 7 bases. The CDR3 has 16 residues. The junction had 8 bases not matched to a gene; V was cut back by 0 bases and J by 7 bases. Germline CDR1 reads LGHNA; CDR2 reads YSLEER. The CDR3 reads CASSQDQTQGGEKLFF. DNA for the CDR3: TGCGCCAGCAGCCAAGATCAAACCCAGGGGGGTGAAAAACTGTTTTTT.

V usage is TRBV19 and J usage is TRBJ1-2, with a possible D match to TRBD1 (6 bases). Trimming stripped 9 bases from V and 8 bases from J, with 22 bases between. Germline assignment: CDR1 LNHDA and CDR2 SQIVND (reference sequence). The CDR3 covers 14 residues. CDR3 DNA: TGTGCCAGCTGGGTCGGGACATCCATTAGGGGCTACACCTTC. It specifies CASWVGTSIRGYTF.

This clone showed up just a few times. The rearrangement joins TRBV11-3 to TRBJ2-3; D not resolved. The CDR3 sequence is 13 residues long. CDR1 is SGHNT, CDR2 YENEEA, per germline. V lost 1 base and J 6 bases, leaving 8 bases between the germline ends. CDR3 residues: CASSLGPLDTQYF. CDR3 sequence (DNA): TGTGCCAGCAGCTTAGGGCCCCTGGATACGCAGTATTTT.

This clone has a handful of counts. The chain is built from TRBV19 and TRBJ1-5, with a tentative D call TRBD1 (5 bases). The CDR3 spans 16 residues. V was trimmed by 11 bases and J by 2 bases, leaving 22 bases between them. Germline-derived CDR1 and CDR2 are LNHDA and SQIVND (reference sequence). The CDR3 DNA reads TGTGCCGGGGGAACTGGAGGAGGGTATGGCAATCAGCCCCAGCATTTT. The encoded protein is CAGGTGGGYGNQPQHF.

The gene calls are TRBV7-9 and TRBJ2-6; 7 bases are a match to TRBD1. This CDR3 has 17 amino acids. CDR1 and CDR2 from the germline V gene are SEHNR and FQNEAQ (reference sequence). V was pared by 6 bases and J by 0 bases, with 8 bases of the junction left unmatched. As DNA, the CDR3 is TGTGCCAGCAGGGTCGGGACAGTCTACTCTGGGGCCAACGTCCTGACTTTC. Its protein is CASRVGTVYSGANVLTF.

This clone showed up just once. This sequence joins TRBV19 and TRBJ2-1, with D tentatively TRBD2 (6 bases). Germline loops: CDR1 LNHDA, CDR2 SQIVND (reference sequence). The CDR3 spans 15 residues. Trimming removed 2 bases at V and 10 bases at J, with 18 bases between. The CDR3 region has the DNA TGTGCCAGTAGTATAAAGGGCGGGGAACGGGGAGAGCAGTTCTTC. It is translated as CASSIKGGERGEQFF. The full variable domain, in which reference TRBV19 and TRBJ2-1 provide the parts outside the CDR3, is DGGITQSPKYLFRKEGQNVTLSCEQNLNHDAMYWYRQDPGQGLRLIYYSQIVNDFQKGDIAEGYSVSREKKESFPLTVTSAQKNPTAFYLCASSIKGGERGEQFFGPGTRLTVL.